The 22 T cell receptor beta chains below were found in one sample sequenced in a study of shared clonotypes between healthy human individuals. The protocol was immunoSEQ multiplex PCR, while the TCRdb copy is restricted to in-frame clones and leaves out a portion. The sample shows some 2,400,000 clones, nearly 97% of them seen only once. The specimen was naive CD4+ T cells sorted from blood. Subset indicated: CD45RA+ positively selected. The origin of the receptors is a man in his late teens or twenties in good health.

The chain recombines TRBV2 with TRBJ1-4, with no clear D. The CDR3 consists of 14 residues. Germline V gene lookup returns CDR1 SNHLY and CDR2 FYNNEI. Trimming shortened V by 4 bases and J by 5 bases, and 11 bases separated the two germline ends. This CDR3 reads CASSVQLLNEKLFF. The CDR3 nucleotides are TGTGCCAGCAGTGTCCAGCTACTAAATGAAAAACTGTTTTTT.

The chain employs TRBV9 and TRBJ2-2; D is tentatively TRBD1 or TRBD2 (5 bases each). The V and J ends lost 4 bases and 5 bases respectively, with 18 bases between them. CDR1 and CDR2 from the germline V gene are SGDLS and YYNGEE. The CDR3 loop spans 16 amino acids. DNA of the CDR3: TGTGCCAGCAGCACCCGTGGGACGGACCTTACCGGGGAGCTGTTTTTT. It translates to CASSTRGTDLTGELFF.

This chain links TRBV6-5 with TRBJ1-4; possibly TRBD1 for D (6 bases). V was trimmed by 6 bases and J by 4 bases, leaving 15 bases between them. This CDR3 has 15 residues. CDR1 and CDR2 (germline): MNHEY, SVGAGI. The CDR3: CASSPKTGFNEKLFF. DNA of the CDR3: TGTGCCAGCAGCCCTAAGACAGGATTTAATGAAAAACTGTTTTTT.

CDR3 nucleotide sequence: TGTGCCAGCAGCTTGGAACTAGCTGTGACCGGGGAGCTGTTTTTT. This sequence encodes CASSLELAVTGELFF. This chain uses TRBV5-4 with TRBJ2-2; possible D gene TRBD2, 6 bases. In germline, CDR1 is SGHNT, CDR2 YYREEE (reference sequence). This CDR3 is built from 15 residues. Deletions cut 0 bases from V and 5 bases from J, with 11 bases between.

The V and J genes are TRBV10-3 and TRBJ2-1; a possible D gene is TRBD2 (6 bases). Germline CDR1 and CDR2: ENHRY and SYGVKD. Trimming pared 10 bases from V and 7 bases from J, leaving 17 bases between. The CDR3 runs 13 residues. Written as DNA, the CDR3 is TGTGCCACGCAGGAGGGTGGGTTTAATGAGCAGTTCTTC. Protein product: CATQEGGFNEQFF.

This clone was seen a single time. The rearrangement links TRBV7-2 to TRBJ2-5; 11 bases match TRBD2. Germline V gene data show CDR1 as SGHTA and CDR2 as FQGNSA. The V gene end was trimmed by 5 bases and the J gene end by 4 bases; junction bases not matched to a gene: 6. The CDR3 runs 15 residues. DNA for the CDR3: TGTGCCAGCAGCGTTAGCGGGGGGGCCGTAGAGACCCAGTACTTC. It yields the protein CASSVSGGAVETQYF.

Turning to this clone: One base away lies a much larger clone, so this may be a sequencing read error. Other DNA sequences in this sample translate to the same CDR3. The chain is built from TRBV27 and TRBJ2-5; D gene ambiguous. This CDR3 has 11 residues. Germline lookup yields CDR1 MNHEY and CDR2 SMNVEV (reference sequence). V lost 2 bases to trimming and J lost 5 bases, with 3 bases between them. The CDR3 DNA sequence: TGTGCCAGCAGTTTAGGGGAGACCCAGTACTTC. Amino acid sequence: CASSLGETQYF.

This clone was seen once. The sample holds other DNA sequences that translate to the same CDR3. The chain employs TRBV15 and TRBJ2-2; perhaps TRBD1 as D (6 bases). The CDR3 length is 15 residues. The germline V gene has CDR1 LNHNV and CDR2 YYDKDF (reference sequence). Trimming cost V 0 bases and J 3 bases, with 8 bases left between them. CDR3 in amino acids: CATSRDGGYTGELFF. CDR3 sequence (DNA): TGTGCCACCAGCAGAGATGGGGGCTACACCGGGGAGCTGTTTTTT.

The rearrangement joins TRBV4-1 to TRBJ2-1; unclear D gene. V was shortened by 4 bases and J by 2 bases, with 12 bases between the two germline ends. Germline V gene lookup returns CDR1 MGHRA and CDR2 YSYEKL. The CDR3 is made up of 15 amino acids. The CDR3 is CASSPGQNPYNEQFF. As DNA, the CDR3 is TGCGCCAGCAGCCCTGGTCAAAATCCCTACAATGAGCAGTTCTTC.

About this clone: Different DNA sequences within this sample yield the same CDR3. The CDR3 DNA sequence: TGTGCCAGCAGCTTAGATTATGGCTACACCTTC. Translation: CASSLDYGYTF. The chain joins TRBV11-2 to TRBJ1-2; D unclear. CDR3 length: 11 residues. Trimming pared 0 bases from V and 5 bases from J, leaving 1 base between. Germline CDR1 SGHAT, CDR2 FQNNGV.

The J gene is TRBJ1-5, the V gene TRBV2; 7 bases fit TRBD1. CDR3 size: 15 residues. Trimming took 7 bases from V and 3 from J; bases not matched to a gene: 9. Germline values: CDR1 SNHLY, CDR2 FYNNEI. The CDR3 is CASTRDRVLNQPQHF. DNA for the CDR3: TGTGCCAGCACCAGAGACAGGGTTCTCAATCAGCCCCAGCATTTT.

This clone has more than one count but fewer than ten. The rearrangement uses TRBV2 and TRBJ1-1, with TRBD1 as a possible D gene (6 bases). CDR1 and CDR2 from the germline V gene are SNHLY and FYNNEI. The CDR3 consists of 14 residues. Deletions cut 6 bases from V and 4 bases from J, with 15 bases between. The CDR3, as DNA: TGTGCCAGCAGCGGAGAGGGGGTTAGCACTGAAGCTTTCTTT. This sequence encodes CASSGEGVSTEAFF.

The genes are TRBV7-6 and TRBJ2-3, with 9 positions matching TRBD2. Germline CDR1 reads SGHVS; CDR2 reads FNYEAQ. The junction had 13 bases not matched to a gene; V was cut back by 4 bases and J by 5 bases. The CDR3 runs to 17 residues. DNA for the CDR3: TGTGCCAGCAGCTCTACAAATCCTAGCGGGGCTGGAGATACGCAGTATTTT. Its translation is CASSSTNPSGAGDTQYF.

The rearrangement links TRBV7-9 to TRBJ2-7, with 7 bases identical to TRBD1. The CDR3 runs 18 residues. CDR1 and CDR2 (germline): SEHNR, FQNEAQ (reference sequence). The junction had 18 bases not matched to a gene; V was cut back by 5 bases and J by 2 bases. The CDR3 loop reads CASSDTRKNRGSTYEQYF. CDR3 DNA: TGTGCCAGCAGCGATACAAGGAAAAACAGGGGCTCTACCTACGAGCAGTACTTC.

This rearrangement joins TRBV7-2 to TRBJ1-6, with D tentatively TRBD1 (6 bases). Germline V gene data show CDR1 as SGHTA and CDR2 as FQGNSA. Trimming shortened V by 5 bases and J by 9 bases, and 20 bases separated the two germline ends. CDR3 length: 16 residues. The CDR3 sequence: CASSARDTPSSSPLHF. CDR3 sequence (DNA): TGTGCCAGCAGCGCTCGGGACACACCATCTAGTTCACCCCTCCACTTT.

The chain couples TRBV9 to TRBJ2-3, with 7 bases that match TRBD1. The CDR3 is 16 residues long. Germline trimming cut 0 bases from V and 1 base from J; bases unmatched to any gene: 5. In germline, CDR1 is SGDLS, CDR2 YYNGEE. CDR3 in DNA: TGTGCCAGCAGCGTAGACAGGGGAGTGGGCACAGATACGCAGTATTTT. Translated: CASSVDRGVGTDTQYF.

The rearrangement joins TRBV29-1 to TRBJ2-1, with D uncertain. Germline V gene lookup returns CDR1 SQVTM and CDR2 ANQGSEA. V dropped 5 bases and J dropped 6 bases, with 14 bases sitting between them. This CDR3 spans 13 amino acids. DNA of the CDR3: TGCAGCGTTACGGGCCGATTTGGCAATGAGCAGTTCTTC. It codes for CSVTGRFGNEQFF.

The rearrangement joins TRBV11-2 to TRBJ2-5, with D possibly matching TRBD1 (6 bases). The CDR3 has 13 residues. Between the trimmed V and J ends, which lost 8 bases and 5 bases, there was a span of 15 bases. Germline lookup yields CDR1 SGHAT and CDR2 FQNNGV. DNA for the CDR3: TGTGCCAGCCGTACAGGGTGGGGGGAGACCCAGTACTTC. The encoded protein is CASRTGWGETQYF.

In its sample, this clone was seen a few times. The junction and the germline gene differ at one end; a read error may be behind it. The chain recombines TRBV7-7 with TRBJ1-5; D unresolved. Germline assignment: CDR1 SSHAT and CDR2 FNYEAQ (reference sequence). This CDR3 comprises 13 residues. The CDR3, as DNA: TGTGCTAGCAGCTCAGCCCCGGACGAGCCCCAGCATTTT. Translating it yields CASSSAPDEPQHF. Full variable domain (outside the CDR3, taken from reference TRBV7-7 and TRBJ1-5): GAGVSQSPRYKVTKRGQDVTLRCDPISSHATLYWYQQALGQGPEFLTYFNYEAQPDKSGLPSDRFSAERPEGSISTLTIQRTEQRDSAMYRCASSSAPDEPQHFGDGTRLSIL.

This clone showed up just once. The gene calls are TRBV4-3 and TRBJ2-1; maybe TRBD2 (6 bases). V lost 0 bases and J lost 8, with 14 bases in between. CDR3 length: 15 amino acids. In germline, CDR1 is LGHNA, CDR2 YSLEER. The CDR3 loop reads CASSQDTGGEDEQFF. CDR3 nucleotide sequence: TGCGCCAGCAGCCAAGATACAGGTGGGGAGGATGAGCAGTTCTTC.

This clone was seen only once. The chain employs TRBV25-1 and TRBJ1-4; D is ambiguous. The CDR3 covers 13 residues. Germline V lookup: CDR1 MGHDK, CDR2 SYGVNS. V was trimmed by 2 bases and J by 7 bases, leaving 8 bases between them. The CDR3 here is CASSEGWGEKLFF. The CDR3 nucleotides are TGTGCCAGCAGTGAAGGTTGGGGTGAAAAACTGTTTTTT.

The chain joins TRBV19 to TRBJ1-2; unclear D gene. The CDR3 has 12 amino acids. The germline gives CDR1 LNHDA, CDR2 SQIVND (reference sequence). V lost 7 bases and J 6 bases, leaving 12 bases between the germline ends. Here the CDR3 reads CASTRAGDGYTF. In DNA form, the CDR3 reads TGTGCCAGTACCCGGGCGGGCGATGGCTACACCTTC. Based on the CDR3 plus reference TRBV19 and TRBJ1-2, the full variable domain is DGGITQSPKYLFRKEGQNVTLSCEQNLNHDAMYWYRQDPGQGLRLIYYSQIVNDFQKGDIAEGYSVSREKKESFPLTVTSAQKNPTAFYLCASTRAGDGYTFGSGTRLTVV.